The 21 T cell receptor beta chains below were found in one sample sequenced in a study of naive and memory T cell subsets. Study-level results: A few larger clonotypes appeared in naive repertoires, especially CD8, possibly memory cells re-expressing CD45RA.

An equimolar mix of two oligonucleotides served as the beta constant-region primer for TRBC1 and TRBC2. Ligated cDNA was amplified by four rounds of PCR with nested alpha and beta constant-region primers and SP2. TCRdb processed the UMI-ligation and nested PCR reads anew with MiXCR; each CDR3 protein has one entry. Here the sample spans 130,000 to 150,000 distinct CDR3 sequences, 20% to 25% being singletons. The antigens these receptors bind are not known. The sample taken for sequencing was naive CD4+ T cells from blood. These receptors came from a human donor in good health.

This clonotype has just a few counts. The chain carries TRBV12-3 or TRBV12-4 and TRBJ2-2; 7 positions match TRBD2. CDR3 length: 17 residues. The V and J ends lost 6 bases and 7 bases, in that order; junction bases with no gene match: 17. The CDR3 sequence is CASSPLSGGALGGELFF. The CDR3 DNA sequence: TGTGCCAGCAGCCCCTTGTCGGGAGGCGCTTTGGGCGGGGAGCTGTTTTTT.

This clonotype was seen a handful of times. The V call is TRBV2, the J call TRBJ2-7, with 9 bases that match TRBD1. Germline V gene sequence: CDR1 SNHLY, CDR2 FYNNEI. The V and J ends lost 6 bases and 3 bases, in that order; junction bases with no gene match: 12. The CDR3 loop spans 16 amino acids. CDR3 amino acids: CASRHPRDRVLYEQYF. CDR3 nucleotides: TGTGCCAGCAGGCACCCCCGGGACAGGGTGCTCTACGAGCAGTACTTC.

The gene calls are TRBV7-3 and TRBJ1-2; 8 bases align to TRBD1. The V gene end was trimmed by 1 base and the J gene end by 4 bases; junction bases not matched to a gene: 5. This CDR3 has 15 residues. Germline V gives CDR1 SGHTA, CDR2 FQGTGA. Here the CDR3 DNA reads TGTGCCAGCAGCTTAAGGGGGACAGGCTCCTATGGCTACACCTTC. Protein sequence: CASSLRGTGSYGYTF. Variable domain in full (rest from reference TRBV7-3 and TRBJ1-2): GAGVSQTPSNKVTEKGKYVELRCDPISGHTALYWYRQSLGQGPEFLIYFQGTGAADDSGLPNDRFFAVRPEGSVSTLKIQRTERGDSAVYLCASSLRGTGSYGYTFGSGTRLTVV.

The chain combines TRBV4-1 with TRBJ2-7; D possibly matches TRBD1 or TRBD2 (5 bases each). CDR1 MGHRA and CDR2 YSYEKL come from the germline V gene. V dropped 0 bases and J dropped 2 bases, with 8 bases sitting between them. The CDR3 runs 14 residues. Here the CDR3 DNA reads TGCGCCAGCAGCCAAGACTGGGGACCCTACGAGCAGTACTTC. This translates into CASSQDWGPYEQYF.

This chain links TRBV12-3 or TRBV12-4 with TRBJ2-1; no definite D call. With 3 bases removed from V and 6 bases from J, the gap between germline ends came to 15 bases. The CDR3 spans 15 residues. The CDR3 coding sequence is TGTGCCAGCAGTTTGGTACAGAATTCGGGCAATGAGCAGTTCTTC. Translation gives CASSLVQNSGNEQFF.

V usage is TRBV5-1 and J usage is TRBJ1-5, with 7 bases fitting TRBD1. The germline V gene encodes CDR1 SGHRS and CDR2 YFSETQ. J was trimmed by 5 bases and V by 2 bases; bases with no gene match: 4. The CDR3 has 14 residues. The CDR3 region has the DNA TGCGCCAGCAGCTTCACAGGGGAGGATCAGCCCCAGCATTTT. This translates into CASSFTGEDQPQHF.

This clonotype was observed a handful of times. The chain recombines TRBV11-2 with TRBJ1-1; the match to TRBD1 covers 7 bases. The CDR3 runs to 15 residues. Germline CDR1 SGHAT, CDR2 FQNNGV. V gave up 4 bases and J gave up 5 bases; unmatched junction bases: 10. The CDR3 region is CASSSRGQSGTEAFF. The CDR3 DNA is TGTGCCAGCAGCTCAAGGGGACAGTCTGGGACTGAAGCTTTCTTT.

The chain combines TRBV5-1 with TRBJ2-1, with D tentatively TRBD1 or TRBD2 (6 bases each). Germline loops: CDR1 SGHRS, CDR2 YFSETQ. The CDR3 is 16 residues long. Trimming removed 6 bases from V and 8 bases from J, with 24 bases in between. The CDR3 protein is CASTLGGWSSGDEQFF. CDR3 sequence (DNA): TGCGCCAGCACCCTAGGGGGGTGGTCATCAGGGGATGAGCAGTTCTTC.

The rearrangement links TRBV27 to TRBJ1-5; D unresolved. Looked up from germline, CDR1 is MNHEY and CDR2 is SMNVEV (reference sequence). V shed 4 bases and J shed 4 bases, with 11 bases lying between them. The CDR3 consists of 14 residues. CDR3 in amino acids: CASSSRPRNQPQHF. CDR3 bases: TGTGCCAGCAGTTCCAGGCCGCGGAATCAGCCCCAGCATTTT.

This rearrangement joins TRBV28 to TRBJ2-3; D is possibly TRBD2 (5 bases). The CDR3 contains 16 residues. Germline V gene lookup returns CDR1 MDHEN and CDR2 SYDVKM. The V end was cut by 2 bases, the J end by 2 bases, with 14 bases between. The CDR3 here is CASSLGQRTYTDTQYF. CDR3 nucleotides: TGTGCCAGCAGTTTAGGTCAGCGGACTTACACAGATACGCAGTATTTT.

V and J are TRBV4-3 and TRBJ1-6; D unclear. Germline CDR1 LGHNA, CDR2 YSLEER. This CDR3 has 15 residues. Trimming stripped 1 base from V and 6 bases from J, with 10 bases between. The CDR3, as DNA: TGCGCCAGCAGCCAAGGGGCCAGTCGTAATTCACCCCTCCACTTT. It yields the protein CASSQGASRNSPLHF.

The chain combines TRBV20-1 with TRBJ2-1; either TRBD1 or TRBD2 may fit D (6 bases each). This CDR3 comprises 20 residues. V lost 3 bases, J lost 2 bases, and 29 bases lay in between. In germline, CDR1 is DFQATT, CDR2 SNEGSKA (reference sequence). CDR3: CSASDGAGPKEGGPYNEQFF. CDR3 sequence (DNA): TGCAGTGCTAGTGACGGTGCGGGACCCAAGGAAGGGGGACCCTACAATGAGCAGTTCTTC.

This clonotype showed up just a few times. V usage is TRBV29-1 and J usage is TRBJ2-7; D might be TRBD2 (6 bases). Trimming removed 4 bases at V and 6 bases at J, with 19 bases between. CDR3 length: 14 amino acids. From germline, CDR1 is SQVTM and CDR2 ANQGSEA. DNA of the CDR3: TGCAGCGTTGCTCAGGGACTGGAGGCGGTCGAGCAGTACTTC. This gives the protein CSVAQGLEAVEQYF.

This chain connects TRBV7-2 to TRBJ2-3; 12 nucleotides align to TRBD2. V lost 4 bases, J lost 1 base, and 6 bases stayed unmatched. CDR3 size: 17 residues. CDR1 and CDR2 (germline): SGHTA, FQGNSA. The CDR3 region is CASSSRPSGRGTDTQYF. For the CDR3, the DNA is TGTGCCAGCAGCTCCAGACCTAGCGGGAGGGGCACAGATACGCAGTATTTT.

The chain employs TRBV28 and TRBJ2-5; TRBD2 matches at 8 bases. Germline V lookup: CDR1 MDHEN, CDR2 SYDVKM. The CDR3 length is 16 residues. The trim removed 7 bases at V and 1 base at J, leaving 11 bases unmatched. The CDR3 nucleotides read TGTGCCAGCACTATTGGGGGGGCGGGAGGCCAAGAGACCCAGTACTTC. Residues: CASTIGGAGGQETQYF. Full variable domain (missing parts from reference TRBV28 and TRBJ2-5): DVKVTQSSRYLVKRTGEKVFLECVQDMDHENMFWYRQDPGLGLRLIYFSYDVKMKEKGDIPEGYSVSREKKERFSLILESASTNQTSMYLCASTIGGAGGQETQYFGPGTRLLVL.

This clonotype was seen repeatedly, ten times or more. The J gene is TRBJ2-1, the V gene TRBV7-2, with 8 bases that match TRBD2. This CDR3 is 16 amino acids long. With 6 bases clipped from V and 0 bases from J, the junction kept 7 bases outside the gene matches. Per the germline V gene, CDR1 is SGHTA and CDR2 is FQGNSA. CDR3 sequence: CASRSSGSGSYNEQFF. Here the CDR3 DNA reads TGTGCCAGCAGATCAAGCGGGAGTGGCTCCTACAATGAGCAGTTCTTC. The entire variable domain, with the rest obtained from reference TRBV7-2 and TRBJ2-1, is as follows: GAGVSQSPSNKVTEKGKDVELRCDPISGHTALYWYRQSLGQGLEFLIYFQGNSAPDKSGLPSDRFSAERTGGSVSTLTIQRTQQEDSAVYLCASRSSGSGSYNEQFFGPGTRLTVL.

In this sample, this clonotype turned up a few times. The V and J genes are TRBV10-3 and TRBJ1-1; D possibly corresponds to TRBD1 (5 bases). V lost 4 bases and J lost 0, with 6 bases in between. Germline CDR1 ENHRY, CDR2 SYGVKD. This CDR3 comprises 13 residues. This chain's CDR3 is CAISGGLNTEAFF. The DNA of the CDR3 is TGTGCCATCAGTGGGGGACTGAACACTGAAGCTTTCTTT.

In its sample, this clonotype was seen a few times. The rearrangement joins TRBV29-1 to TRBJ2-6, with D tentatively TRBD2 (6 bases). Germline V gene data show CDR1 as SQVTM and CDR2 as ANQGSEA. The CDR3 length is 16 residues. Trimming cost V 4 bases and J 2 bases, with 15 bases left between them. The CDR3: CSVGRGRGTGANVLTF. The CDR3 region has the DNA TGCAGCGTTGGGCGGGGTAGAGGAACTGGGGCCAACGTCCTGACTTTC.

Concerning this clonotype itself: This may stem from a read error, because a much larger clone lies one nucleotide away. This chain connects TRBV30 to TRBJ2-1, with D possibly TRBD2 on 6 matching bases. Germline values: CDR1 GTSNPN, CDR2 SVGIG (reference sequence). V dropped 3 bases and J dropped 7 bases, with 10 bases sitting between them. The CDR3 spans 12 residues. CDR3 sequence: CAWRTRENEQFF. The CDR3 DNA reads as TGTGCCTGGAGGACTAGAGAGAATGAGCAGTTCTTC.

This clonotype was recorded a few times. The J gene is TRBJ2-5, the V gene TRBV2; possible D gene TRBD1, 5 bases. Between the trimmed V and J ends, which lost 4 bases and 7 bases, there was a span of 13 bases. The length of the CDR3 is 13 residues. Germline CDR1 SNHLY, CDR2 FYNNEI. The CDR3: CASSGSNQGTQYF. The DNA for the CDR3 is TGTGCCAGCAGTGGGTCTAATCAGGGGACCCAGTACTTC.

This clonotype came up a few times. The chain employs TRBV2 and TRBJ2-5, with 7 bases lining up with TRBD1. V shed 4 bases, J shed 2 bases, and the junction held 4 bases outside the gene matches. The germline CDR1 and CDR2 sequences are SNHLY and FYNNEI. CDR3 length: 14 amino acids. CDR3 amino acids: CASSAVRGQETQYF. CDR3 nucleotides: TGTGCCAGCAGTGCCGTCAGGGGGCAAGAGACCCAGTACTTC.